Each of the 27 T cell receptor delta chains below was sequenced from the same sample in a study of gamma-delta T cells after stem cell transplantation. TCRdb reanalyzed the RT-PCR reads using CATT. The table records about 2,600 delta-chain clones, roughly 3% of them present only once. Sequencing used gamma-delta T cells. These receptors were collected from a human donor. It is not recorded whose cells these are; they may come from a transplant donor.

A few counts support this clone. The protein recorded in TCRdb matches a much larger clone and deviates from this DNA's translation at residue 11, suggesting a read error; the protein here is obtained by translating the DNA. The CDR3 region has the DNA TGTGCCTGTGACATCTTACTGGGGGAATACGCCGATAAACTCATCTTT. Translating gives CACDILLGEYADKLIF. The chain combines TRDV2 with TRDJ1, with 9 bases that match TRDD3. Germline CDR1 and CDR2: GEAIGNYY and EKD. With 2 bases clipped from V and 3 bases from J, the junction kept 9 bases outside the gene matches. The CDR3 totals 16 residues.

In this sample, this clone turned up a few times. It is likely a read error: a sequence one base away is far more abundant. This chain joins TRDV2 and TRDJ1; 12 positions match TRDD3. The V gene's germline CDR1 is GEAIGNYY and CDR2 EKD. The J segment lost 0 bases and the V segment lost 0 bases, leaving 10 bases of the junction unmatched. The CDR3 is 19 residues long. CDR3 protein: CACDTVSLGDTEYTDKLIF. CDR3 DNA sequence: TGTGCCTGTGACACCGTGAGTCTGGGGGATACGGAGTACACCGATAAACTCATCTTT.

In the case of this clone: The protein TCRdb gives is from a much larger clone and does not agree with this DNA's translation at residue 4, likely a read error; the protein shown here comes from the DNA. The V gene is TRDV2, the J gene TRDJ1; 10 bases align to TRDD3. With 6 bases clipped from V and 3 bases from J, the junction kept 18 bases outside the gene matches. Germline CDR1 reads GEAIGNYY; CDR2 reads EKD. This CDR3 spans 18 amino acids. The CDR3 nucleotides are TGTGCCTGTAACCCTCTCTTGACGGGGGATACGCGGGCCGATAAACTCATCTTT. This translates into CACNPLLTGDTRADKLIF.

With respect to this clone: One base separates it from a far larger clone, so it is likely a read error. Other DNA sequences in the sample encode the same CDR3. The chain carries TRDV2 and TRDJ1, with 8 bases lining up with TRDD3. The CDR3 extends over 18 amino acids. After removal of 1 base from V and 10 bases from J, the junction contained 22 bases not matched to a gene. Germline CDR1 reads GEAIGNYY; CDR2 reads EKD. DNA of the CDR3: TGTGCCTGTGACACAGTTGGCAGGGTGGGGGATCCCCGGAGAGGACTCATCTTT. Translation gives CACDTVGRVGDPRRGLIF.

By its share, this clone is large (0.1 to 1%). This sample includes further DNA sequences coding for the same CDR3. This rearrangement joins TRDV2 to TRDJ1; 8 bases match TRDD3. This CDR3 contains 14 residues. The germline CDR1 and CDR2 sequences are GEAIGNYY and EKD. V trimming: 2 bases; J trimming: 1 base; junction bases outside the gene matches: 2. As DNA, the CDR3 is TGTGCCTGTGACAGCTGGGGGAGCACCGATAAACTCATCTTT. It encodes CACDSWGSTDKLIF.

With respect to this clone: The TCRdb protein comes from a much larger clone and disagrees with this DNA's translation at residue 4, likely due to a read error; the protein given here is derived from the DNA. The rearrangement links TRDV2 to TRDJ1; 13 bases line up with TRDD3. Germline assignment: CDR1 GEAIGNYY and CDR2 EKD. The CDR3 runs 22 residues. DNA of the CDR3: TGTGCCTGTGGCACCATTTCTTCCACCCCTTTACTGGGGGATACGAGCACCGATAAACTCATCTTT. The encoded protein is CACGTISSTPLLGDTSTDKLIF.

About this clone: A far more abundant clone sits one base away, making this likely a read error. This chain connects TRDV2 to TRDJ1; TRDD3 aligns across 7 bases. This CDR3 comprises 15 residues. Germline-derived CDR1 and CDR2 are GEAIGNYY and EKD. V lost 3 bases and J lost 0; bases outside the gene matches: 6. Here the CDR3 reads CACDAVGDHTDKLIF. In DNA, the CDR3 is TGTGCCTGTGACGCCGTGGGGGACCACACCGATAAACTCATCTTT.

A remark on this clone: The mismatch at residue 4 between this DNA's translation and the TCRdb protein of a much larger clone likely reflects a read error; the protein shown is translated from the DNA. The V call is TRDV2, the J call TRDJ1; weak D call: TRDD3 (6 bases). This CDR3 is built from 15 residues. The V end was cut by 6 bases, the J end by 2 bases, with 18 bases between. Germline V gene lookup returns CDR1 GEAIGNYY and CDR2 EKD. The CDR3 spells CACNVLGPLTDKLIF. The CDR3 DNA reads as TGTGCCTGTAACGTACTGGGACCCTTAACCGATAAACTCATCTTT.

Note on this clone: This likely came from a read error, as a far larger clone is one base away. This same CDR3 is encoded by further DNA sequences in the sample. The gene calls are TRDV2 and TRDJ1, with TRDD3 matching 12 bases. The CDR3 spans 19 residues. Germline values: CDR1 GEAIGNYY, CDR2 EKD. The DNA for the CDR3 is TGTGCCTGCGACACCATTCTACTGGGGGATACAGAAGGGACGGGTAAACTCATCTTT. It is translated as CACDTILLGDTEGTGKLIF.

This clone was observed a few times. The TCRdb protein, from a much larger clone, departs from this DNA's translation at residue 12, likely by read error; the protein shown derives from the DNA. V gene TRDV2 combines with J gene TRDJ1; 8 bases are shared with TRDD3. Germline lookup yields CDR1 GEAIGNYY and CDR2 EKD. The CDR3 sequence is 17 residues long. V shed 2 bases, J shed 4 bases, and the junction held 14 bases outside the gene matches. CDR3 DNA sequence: TGTGCCTGTGACAATATGCTGGGGGAACGTAGAATCGATAAACTCATCTTT. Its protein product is CACDNMLGERRIDKLIF.

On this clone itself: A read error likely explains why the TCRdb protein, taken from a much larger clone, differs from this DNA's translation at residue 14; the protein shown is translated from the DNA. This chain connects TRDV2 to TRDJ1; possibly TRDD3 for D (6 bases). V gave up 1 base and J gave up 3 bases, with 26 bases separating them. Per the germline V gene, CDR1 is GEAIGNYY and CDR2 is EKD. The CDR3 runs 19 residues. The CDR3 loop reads CACDTVAAGRGRKPDKLIF. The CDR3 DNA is TGTGCCTGTGACACGGTCGCGGCCGGGCGGGGGAGGAAGCCCGATAAACTCATCTTT.

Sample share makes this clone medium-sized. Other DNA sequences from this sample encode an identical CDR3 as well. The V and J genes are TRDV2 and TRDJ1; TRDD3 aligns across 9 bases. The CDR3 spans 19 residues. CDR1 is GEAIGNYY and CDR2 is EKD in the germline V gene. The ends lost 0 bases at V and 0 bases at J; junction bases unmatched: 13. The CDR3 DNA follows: TGTGCCTGTGACACCCTCCGTACTGGGGGACACCCCAACACCGATAAACTCATCTTT. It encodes CACDTLRTGGHPNTDKLIF.

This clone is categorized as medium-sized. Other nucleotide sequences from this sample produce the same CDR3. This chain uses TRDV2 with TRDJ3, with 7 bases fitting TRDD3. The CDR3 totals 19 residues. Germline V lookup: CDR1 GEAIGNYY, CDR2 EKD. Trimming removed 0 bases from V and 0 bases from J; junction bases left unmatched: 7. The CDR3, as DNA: TGTGCCTGTGACACCTTGGGGGAAAAGGACTCCTGGGACACCCGACAGATGTTTTTC. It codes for CACDTLGEKDSWDTRQMFF.

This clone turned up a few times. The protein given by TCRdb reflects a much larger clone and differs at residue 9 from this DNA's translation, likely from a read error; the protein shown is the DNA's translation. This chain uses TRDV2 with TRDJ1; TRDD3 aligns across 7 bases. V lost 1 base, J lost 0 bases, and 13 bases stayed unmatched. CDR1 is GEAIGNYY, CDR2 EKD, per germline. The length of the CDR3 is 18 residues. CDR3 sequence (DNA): TGTGCCTGTGACACTCTGATGACACGGACTGGGGACACCGATAAACTCATCTTT. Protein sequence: CACDTLMTRTGDTDKLIF.

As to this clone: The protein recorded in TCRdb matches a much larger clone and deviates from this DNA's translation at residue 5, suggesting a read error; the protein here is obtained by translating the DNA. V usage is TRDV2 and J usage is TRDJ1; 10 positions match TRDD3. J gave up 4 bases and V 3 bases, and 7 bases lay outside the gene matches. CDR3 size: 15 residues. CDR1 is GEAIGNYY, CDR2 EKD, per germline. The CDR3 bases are TGTGCCTGTGACGCCTGGGGGATAAAAAACGATAAACTCATCTTT. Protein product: CACDAWGIKNDKLIF.

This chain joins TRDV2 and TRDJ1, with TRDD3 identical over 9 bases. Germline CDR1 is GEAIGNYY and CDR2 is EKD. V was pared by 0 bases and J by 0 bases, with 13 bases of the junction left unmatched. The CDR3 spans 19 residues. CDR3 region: CACDTVGGMGDNYTDKLIF. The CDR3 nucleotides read TGTGCCTGTGACACCGTCGGGGGGATGGGGGATAACTACACCGATAAACTCATCTTT.

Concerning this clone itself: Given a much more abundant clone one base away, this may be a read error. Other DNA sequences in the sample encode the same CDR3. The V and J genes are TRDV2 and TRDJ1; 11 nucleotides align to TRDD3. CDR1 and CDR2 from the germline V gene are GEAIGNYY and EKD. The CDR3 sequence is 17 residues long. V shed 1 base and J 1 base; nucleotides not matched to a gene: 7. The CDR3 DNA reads TGTGCCTGTGACACTCTGGGGGATACTGGTCTCACCGATAAACTCATCTTT. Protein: CACDTLGDTGLTDKLIF.

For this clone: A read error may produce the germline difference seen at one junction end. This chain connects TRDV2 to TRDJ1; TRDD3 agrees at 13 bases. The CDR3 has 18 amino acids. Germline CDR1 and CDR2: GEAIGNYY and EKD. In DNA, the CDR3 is TGTGCCTATGACATATTACTGGGGGATACGACGTACACAGATAAACTCATCTTT. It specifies CAYDILLGDTTYTDKLIF.

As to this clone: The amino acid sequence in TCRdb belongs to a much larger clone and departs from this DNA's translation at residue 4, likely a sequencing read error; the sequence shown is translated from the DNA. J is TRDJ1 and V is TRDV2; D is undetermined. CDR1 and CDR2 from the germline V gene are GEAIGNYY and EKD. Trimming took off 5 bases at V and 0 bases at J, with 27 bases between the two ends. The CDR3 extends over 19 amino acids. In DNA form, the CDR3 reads TGTGCCTGTGGCACGGTCGGTCTTGGTGGGTTTTCGTACACCGATAAACTCATCTTT. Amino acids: CACGTVGLGGFSYTDKLIF.

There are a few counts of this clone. The CDR3 is CACLLRGMGDTEGTGKLIF. The CDR3 DNA follows: TGTGCCTGTCTCCTACGGGGGATGGGGGATACAGAAGGGACGGGTAAACTCATCTTT. The chain links TRDV3 to TRDJ1; 10 positions agree with TRDD3. The germline CDR1 and CDR2 sequences are TVYSNPD and GDNSRS (reference sequence). V dropped 4 bases and J dropped 7; count of bases not matched to a gene: 27. The CDR3 covers 19 residues. Full variable domain (missing parts from reference TRDV3 and TRDJ1): CDKVTQSSPDQTVASGSEVVLLCTYDTVYSNPDLFWYRIRPDYSFQFVFYGDNSRSEGADFTQGRFSVKHILTQKAFHLVISPVRTEDSATYYCACLLRGMGDTEGTGKLIFGKGTRVTVEP.

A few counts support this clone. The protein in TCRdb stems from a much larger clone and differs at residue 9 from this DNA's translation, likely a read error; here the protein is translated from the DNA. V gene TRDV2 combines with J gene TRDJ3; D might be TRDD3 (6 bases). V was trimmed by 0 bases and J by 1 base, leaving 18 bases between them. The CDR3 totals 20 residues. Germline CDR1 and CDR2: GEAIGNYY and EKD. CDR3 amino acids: CACDTFELRDSSWDTRQMFF. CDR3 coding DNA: TGTGCCTGTGACACCTTCGAACTGAGGGATAGTTCCTGGGACACCCGACAGATGTTTTTC.

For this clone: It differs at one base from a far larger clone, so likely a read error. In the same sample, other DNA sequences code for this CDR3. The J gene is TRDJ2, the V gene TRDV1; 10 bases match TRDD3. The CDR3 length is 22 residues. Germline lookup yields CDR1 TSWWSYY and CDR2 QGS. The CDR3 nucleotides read TGTGCCCTTGGGGAACTCTGGGACCCCTGGGGGATAGACCCCTCTTTGACAGCACAACTCTTCTTT. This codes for CALGELWDPWGIDPSLTAQLFF.

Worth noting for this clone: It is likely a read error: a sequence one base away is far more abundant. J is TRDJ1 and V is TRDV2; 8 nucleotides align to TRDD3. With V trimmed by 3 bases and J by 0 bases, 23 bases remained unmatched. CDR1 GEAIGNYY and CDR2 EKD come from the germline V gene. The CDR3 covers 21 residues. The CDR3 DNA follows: TGTGCCTGTGACCCCTTACGTCCAGGGGATACCCCCTCAGCGAACACCGATAAACTCATCTTT. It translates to CACDPLRPGDTPSANTDKLIF.

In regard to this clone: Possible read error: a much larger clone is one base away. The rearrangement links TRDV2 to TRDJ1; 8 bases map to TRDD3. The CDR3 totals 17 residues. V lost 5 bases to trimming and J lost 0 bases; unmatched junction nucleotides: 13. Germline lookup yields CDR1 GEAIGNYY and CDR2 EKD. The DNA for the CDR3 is TGTGCCTGTGGCCACGTACTGGGGGTTTCCAACACCGATAAACTCATCTTT. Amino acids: CACGHVLGVSNTDKLIF.

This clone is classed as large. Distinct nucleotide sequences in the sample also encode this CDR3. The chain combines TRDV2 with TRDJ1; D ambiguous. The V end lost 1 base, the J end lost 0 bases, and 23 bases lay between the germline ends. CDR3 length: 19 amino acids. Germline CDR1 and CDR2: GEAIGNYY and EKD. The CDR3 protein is CACDTVGLGGFSYTDKLIF. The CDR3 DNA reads TGTGCCTGTGACACGGTCGGTCTTGGTGGGTTTTCGTACACCGATAAACTCATCTTT.

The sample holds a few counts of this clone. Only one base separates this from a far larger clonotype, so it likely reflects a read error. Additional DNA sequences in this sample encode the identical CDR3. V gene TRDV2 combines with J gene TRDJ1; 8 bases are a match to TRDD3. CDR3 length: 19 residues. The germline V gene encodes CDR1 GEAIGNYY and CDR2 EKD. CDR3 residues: CACDTVSLGEFISSGKLIF. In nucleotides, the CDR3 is TGCGCCTGTGACACCGTAAGCCTGGGGGAATTTATATCTTCTGGTAAACTCATCTTT.

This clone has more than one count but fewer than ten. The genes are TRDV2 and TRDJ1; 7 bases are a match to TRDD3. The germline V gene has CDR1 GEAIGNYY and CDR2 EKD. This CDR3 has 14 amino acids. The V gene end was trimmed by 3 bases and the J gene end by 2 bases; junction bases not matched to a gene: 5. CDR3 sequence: CACDALGGTDKLIF. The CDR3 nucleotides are TGTGCCTGTGACGCCCTGGGGGGGACCGATAAACTCATCTTT.